The 5 T cell receptor beta chains below all came from one sample that was sequenced in a study of blood T cell repertoires in COVID-19. Produced via immunoSEQ multiplex PCR; TCRdb's table is partial and in-frame only. The table shows 200,000 to 250,000 clones, with approximately 84% occurring only once. The sequenced sample was peripheral blood. These TCRs come from a woman aged 25-40 years who had recovered from COVID-19.

The chain links TRBV6-5 to TRBJ2-7; the match to TRBD1 covers 7 bases. V was clipped by 2 bases and J by 2 bases; unmatched bases: 6. Germline loops: CDR1 MNHEY, CDR2 SVGAGI. This CDR3 comprises 15 residues. The CDR3 protein is CASSYNGQVTYEQYF. In nucleotides, the CDR3 is TGTGCCAGCAGTTACAACGGACAGGTAACCTACGAGCAGTACTTC.

This clone showed up just once. The rearrangement uses TRBV15 and TRBJ2-3, with no clear D. The V gene's germline CDR1 is LNHNV and CDR2 YYDKDF (reference sequence). The CDR3 runs 16 residues. The V end lost 8 bases, the J end lost 0 bases, and 18 bases lay between the germline ends. CDR3 in amino acids: CATRSMWATSTDTQYF. The CDR3 DNA is TGTGCCACCCGTTCGATGTGGGCCACTAGCACAGATACGCAGTATTTT.

V is TRBV5-4 and J is TRBJ1-1; 8 bases are a match to TRBD1. V was pared by 0 bases and J by 7 bases, with 8 bases of the junction left unmatched. Germline CDR1 is SGHNT and CDR2 is YYREEE (reference sequence). This CDR3 is 15 amino acids long. CDR3: CASSLALGQGLEAFF. CDR3 bases: TGTGCCAGCAGCTTGGCTCTTGGACAGGGACTTGAAGCTTTCTTT.

This rearrangement joins TRBV7-8 to TRBJ2-6; 14 bases line up with TRBD2. The CDR3 is 19 amino acids. The germline CDR1 and CDR2 sequences are SGHVS and FQNEAQ. With 5 bases clipped from V and 0 bases from J, the junction kept 6 bases outside the gene matches. CDR3 sequence reads: CASSPRTSGGRSGANVLTF. In nucleotides, the CDR3 is TGTGCCAGCAGCCCAAGGACTAGCGGGGGGCGCTCTGGGGCCAACGTCCTGACTTTC.

The V and J genes are TRBV2 and TRBJ2-7; D might be TRBD2 (6 bases). Germline CDR1 and CDR2: SNHLY and FYNNEI. Trimming removed 6 bases at V and 2 bases at J, with 11 bases between. The CDR3 consists of 13 residues. The CDR3 DNA follows: TGTGCCAGCAGCCGCGGGGTACCCTACGAGCAGTACTTC. It codes for CASSRGVPYEQYF.